The entry that follows covers one TCR beta chain sequence. This sample was included in a study of OX40 agonist ivuxolimab in advanced cancers. The germline V and J ends were trimmed by 4 bases and 0 bases, with 12 bases remaining between them. The CDR3 is 16 amino acids. CDR1 is LNHDA, CDR2 SQIVND, per germline (reference sequence). Libraries were prepared by immunoSEQ multiplex PCR; TCRdb keeps only in-frame clonotypes and omits some of them. This table has 50,000 to 55,000 clones, 80% appearing once. The receptor's source is an adult with an advanced solid tumor such as melanoma, head and neck, liver or kidney cancer. Sequencing was performed on CD4+ or CD8+ T cells sorted from blood, taken in a trial of the OX40 agonist ivuxolimab. The chain recombines TRBV19 with TRBJ1-4, with TRBD1 as a possible D gene (5 bases). CDR3 residues: CASSTSGRATNEKLFF. The CDR3 bases are TGTGCCAGTAGTACCTCGGGACGAGCAACTAATGAAAAACTGTTTTTT.